This T cell receptor beta chain stems from a study of shared clonotypes between healthy human individuals. Terminally differentiated effector memory CD45RA+ cells were left out of the naive CD8 fraction, which was CD45RO-negative and positively selected for CCR7. A word on this clone: Its cognate antigen is unknown.

Study outcomes and limitations: The authors sampled blood alone, and tissue repertoires likely differ. Sorted-subset sequencing was shown by rarefaction to be incomplete despite large depth.

Sequencing was at deep level. This table comes from immunoSEQ multiplex PCR, and its TCRdb copy is limited to in-frame clones, with some not included. This table has about 800,000 clones, 90% to 98% appearing once. The CDR3 contains 19 residues. V was cut by 1 base and J by 2 bases, with 24 bases left in between. CDR1 and CDR2 from the germline V gene are MGHRA and YSYEKL. The V call is TRBV4-1, the J call TRBJ2-7; possible D gene TRBD2, 5 bases. The sample comprised naive CD8+ T cells sorted from blood. The TCR was taken from a man aged 25 to 40 in good health. This CDR3 is CASSQGPAENLHSTYEQYF. In DNA, the CDR3 is TGCGCCAGCAGCCAAGGCCCAGCGGAGAACCTACATTCTACCTACGAGCAGTACTTC.